The rows below give T cell receptor beta chains drawn from one sample of a study of T cells in Graves' hyperthyroidism and ophthalmopathy. TCRdb re-called the multiplex PCR reads through MiXCR, storing one row per CDR3 protein. Counted here are hundreds of thousands of distinct CDR3 sequences, roughly 20% occurring once; the ten biggest clones make up approximately 15%. Sequencing was carried out using blood. These receptors originate from a woman aged 45-59 years with Graves' hyperthyroidism that later progressed to Graves' ophthalmopathy. Each CDR3 is given with its conserved first and last residue. A D gene is named only where the DNA matches it firmly. Size values are once, few and many counts, or a class for expanded clones, and some rows have none.

>TRBV20-1|TRBJ1-2|.|few
CSAFKRDYTF
TGCAGTGCTTTTAAGAGGGACTACACCTTC
>TRBV9|TRBJ1-1|TRBD1|.
CASSARQGSYTEAFF
TGTGCCAGCAGCGCCCGACAGGGCTCGTACACTGAAGCTTTCTTT
>TRBV6-1|TRBJ1-5|.|.
CASMGSSGQPQHF
TGTGCCAGTATGGGGTCCTCCGGGCAGCCCCAGCATTTT
>TRBV3-1|TRBJ2-3|.|many
CASSQVQLGTQYF
TGTGCCAGCAGCCAAGTTCAGCTAGGTACGCAGTATTTT
>TRBV10-2|TRBJ2-3|TRBD2|.
CASSESGGGDTDTQYF
TGCGCCAGCAGTGAGAGCGGCGGGGGAGACACAGATACGCAGTATTTT
>TRBV15|TRBJ1-4|TRBD1|few
CATSSATGGLREKLFF
TGTGCCACCAGCAGTGCGACAGGGGGGTTACGTGAAAAACTGTTTTTT
>TRBV27|TRBJ1-6|TRBD1|.
CASSFRQGPLHF
TGTGCCAGCAGTTTCCGACAGGGACCCCTCCACTTT
>TRBV2|TRBJ1-1|.|many
CASSISGLYTEAFF
TGTGCCAGCAGTATCTCAGGGCTCTACACTGAAGCTTTCTTT
>TRBV6-1|TRBJ2-3|TRBD2|many
CASSEASGGSTDTQYF
TGTGCCAGCAGTGAGGCTAGCGGGGGGTCCACAGATACGCAGTATTTT
>TRBV20-1|TRBJ1-5|TRBD1|many
CSARDPVGGWYQPQHF
TGCAGTGCTAGAGATCCGGTAGGGGGCTGGTATCAGCCCCAGCATTTT
>TRBV5-6|TRBJ1-6|.|.
CASSRETGGASSYNSPLHF
TGTGCCAGCAGCCGGGAGACCGGGGGGGCGAGCTCCTATAATTCACCCCTCCACTTT
>TRBV5-1|TRBJ2-1|TRBD2|many
CASSFGLAAEVDEQFF
TGCGCCAGCAGCTTCGGACTAGCGGCAGAGGTAGATGAGCAGTTCTTC
>TRBV19|TRBJ2-5|.|.
CASSRAGTLETQYF
TGTGCCAGTAGTCGGGCAGGGACGTTGGAGACCCAGTACTTC
>TRBV28|TRBJ2-7|TRBD1|many
CASSSPQGGFYEQYF
TGTGCCAGCAGTTCACCACAGGGGGGTTTCTACGAGCAGTACTTC
>TRBV2|TRBJ1-2|.|many
CASTDVRSANGYTF
TGTGCCAGCACCGACGTCCGATCGGCTAATGGCTACACCTTC
>TRBV30|TRBJ1-2|.|.
CAWSWDGSSSGYTF
TGTGCCTGGAGTTGGGACGGGAGTTCGAGCGGCTACACCTTC
>TRBV7-9|TRBJ1-5|.|few
CASGLGRGPQHF
TGTGCCAGCGGCTTAGGGAGAGGGCCCCAGCATTTT
>TRBV30|TRBJ1-4|.|many
CARSQAEKLFF
TGTGCTAGAAGTCAGGCTGAAAAACTGTTTTTT
>TRBV9|TRBJ2-3|.|.
CASSVGTWSSTDTQYF
TGTGCCAGCAGCGTAGGAACCTGGAGTAGCACAGATACGCAGTATTTT
>TRBV5-1|TRBJ2-1|.|few
CASSLFGLVGGTYNEQFF
TGCGCCAGCAGCTTGTTCGGACTCGTGGGTGGAACCTACAATGAGCAGTTCTTC
>TRBV20-1|TRBJ1-1|.|many
CSARDASMNTEAFF
TGCAGTGCTAGAGATGCCAGCATGAACACTGAAGCTTTCTTT
>TRBV5-1|TRBJ1-1|.|many
CASSLGPTSGEAFF
TGCGCCAGCAGCTTGGGACCTACTAGCGGTGAAGCTTTCTTT
>TRBV20-1|TRBJ1-1|.|few
CSARDPSGAQNTEAFF
TGCAGTGCTAGAGATCCATCTGGGGCCCAAAACACTGAAGCTTTCTTT
>TRBV5-8|TRBJ2-7|.|.
CASSLNRYYEQYF
TGTGCCAGCAGCTTAAACAGATACTACGAGCAGTACTTC
>TRBV12-3/TRBV12-4|TRBJ1-2|.|many
CASSFGQGPNYGYTF
TGTGCCAGCAGTTTTGGTCAGGGCCCTAACTATGGCTACACCTTC
>TRBV7-3|TRBJ1-1|.|many
CASSLPGGQRHTEAFF
TGTGCCAGCAGCTTACCCGGCGGACAGAGACACACTGAAGCTTTCTTT
>TRBV19|TRBJ1-2|.|.
CASSIGGAKYGYTF
TGTGCCAGTAGTATAGGGGGTGCCAAGTATGGCTACACCTTC
>TRBV3-1|TRBJ2-7|.|few
CASSQESTVYEQYF
TGTGCCAGCAGCCAAGAAAGCACCGTCTACGAGCAGTACTTC
>TRBV5-4|TRBJ1-2|TRBD1|.
CASSYGPLQGDYGYTF
TGTGCCAGCAGCTACGGCCCGCTACAGGGGGACTATGGCTACACCTTC
>TRBV20-1|TRBJ2-1|TRBD1|.
CSAMGQGARHEQFF
TGCAGTGCTATGGGACAGGGGGCGCGCCATGAGCAGTTCTTC
>TRBV6-5|TRBJ1-6|.|.
CASSYSAHDNSPLHF
TGTGCCAGCAGTTACTCCGCCCACGATAATTCACCCCTCCACTTT
>TRBV28|TRBJ2-3|.|many
CASIGSTDTQYF
TGTGCCAGCATAGGCAGCACAGATACGCAGTATTTT
>TRBV12-3/TRBV12-4|TRBJ1-2|TRBD1|few
CASSFRTGSVGGYGYTF
TGTGCCAGCAGTTTTCGGACAGGGAGTGTAGGAGGCTATGGCTACACCTTC
>TRBV20-1|TRBJ2-7|.|few
CSAREGQGYYEQYF
TGCAGTGCTAGAGAGGGCCAGGGATACTACGAGCAGTACTTC
>TRBV5-6|TRBJ2-3|TRBD2|.
CASSPRLAGAIDTQYF
TGTGCCAGCAGCCCCAGGCTAGCGGGAGCTATCGATACGCAGTATTTT
>TRBV20-1|TRBJ2-7|.|many
CSALAPLGSYEQYF
TGCAGTGCTTTAGCTCCTCTGGGCTCCTACGAGCAGTACTTC
>TRBV6-1|TRBJ2-5|TRBD2|.
CASNVGGAQETQYF
TGTGCCAGCAATGTCGGGGGGGCTCAAGAGACCCAGTACTTC
>TRBV5-5|TRBJ1-1|.|.
CASSLFSGFNTEAFF
TGTGCCAGCAGCTTGTTCTCAGGCTTTAACACTGAAGCTTTCTTT
>TRBV5-1|TRBJ1-2|.|many
CASSLPDSNYGYTF
TGCGCCAGCAGCTTGCCGGACAGCAACTATGGCTACACCTTC
>TRBV3-1|TRBJ1-2|.|many
CASSQEQGRGYTF
TGTGCCAGCAGCCAAGAACAGGGACGGGGCTACACCTTC
>TRBV5-1|TRBJ1-6|TRBD1|.
CASSLQGAENSPLHF
TGCGCCAGCAGCTTGCAGGGGGCTGAAAATTCACCCCTCCACTTT
>TRBV5-1|TRBJ2-7|TRBD1|.
CASSLLPGGTYEQYF
TGTGCCAGCAGCTTACTTCCAGGGGGTACCTACGAGCAGTACTTC
>TRBV29-1|TRBJ1-1|.|.
CSVLGGVPGYTEAFF
TGCAGCGTGCTTGGTGGTGTCCCGGGGTACACTGAAGCTTTCTTT
>TRBV19|TRBJ1-1|.|few
CARRGPSNTEAFF
TGTGCCAGACGGGGACCCTCGAACACTGAAGCTTTCTTT
>TRBV9|TRBJ2-1|TRBD2|.
CASSVEGLAGHNEQFF
TGTGCCAGCAGCGTAGAGGGACTAGCGGGCCACAATGAGCAGTTCTTC